These 4 T cell receptor beta chains originate from one sample sequenced in a study of blood T cells in healthy people across ages. A second PCR, run for about 6 to 11 cycles, used a sample-barcoded 5' primer plus a J-beta primer mix. Via MiXCR, TCRdb re-called the 5' RACE reads, giving one row per CDR3 protein. The table shows around 1,000,000 distinct CDR3 sequences, with roughly 24% occurring only once. This sample was shared with a second study, whose subject was T cells of mothers and their children.

The sequenced sample was blood. Source of these receptors: a girl aged 2 to 9 in good health.

The chain carries TRBV29-1 and TRBJ1-2, with a weak D call TRBD1 (6 bases). V was shortened by 7 bases and J by 4 bases, with 10 bases between the two germline ends. Germline V lookup: CDR1 SQVTM, CDR2 ANQGSEA. There are 11 residues in the CDR3. The CDR3 region is CSAVTGYGYTF. CDR3 bases: TGCAGCGCCGTGACAGGCTATGGCTACACCTTC.

This clonotype came up a few times. The rearrangement uses TRBV13 and TRBJ1-2; possible D gene TRBD1, 5 bases. From germline, CDR1 is PRHDT and CDR2 FYEKMQ (reference sequence). The CDR3 runs 14 residues. V was cut by 4 bases and J by 2 bases, with 11 bases left in between. CDR3 in DNA: TGTGCCAGCAGCTCACAGGTAACCAACTATGGCTACACCTTC. This encodes CASSSQVTNYGYTF.

The rearrangement joins TRBV6-2 or TRBV6-3 to TRBJ2-4; maybe TRBD1 (6 bases). This CDR3 has 14 residues. In germline, CDR1 is MNHEY, CDR2 SVGEGT. Between the trimmed V and J ends, which lost 4 bases and 9 bases, there was a span of 16 bases. CDR3 protein: CASSSLTGLPIQYF. CDR3 sequence (DNA): TGTGCCAGCAGTTCTTTGACAGGTCTCCCCATTCAGTACTTC.

This clonotype was detected only a few times. CDR3 sequence reads: CASRVGGTDTQYF. The CDR3, as DNA: TGTGCCAGCAGGGTAGGGGGCACAGATACGCAGTATTTT. The V gene is TRBV6-5, the J gene TRBJ2-3; tentatively, D is TRBD1 (5 bases). There are 13 residues in the CDR3. The V end was cut by 6 bases, the J end by 1 base, with 8 bases between. In germline, CDR1 is MNHEY, CDR2 SVGAGI.